Each of the 23 T cell receptor beta chains below was sequenced from the same sample in a study of blood T cell repertoires in COVID-19. TCRdb keeps only in-frame clones here, not all; method: immunoSEQ multiplex PCR. The sample carries about 29,000 clones, around 77% recorded once. Sequenced: peripheral blood. Receptors originate from a woman in her 70s with active or convalescent COVID-19.

The genes are TRBV2 and TRBJ2-2; maybe TRBD2 (6 bases). CDR3 length: 15 amino acids. Germline V gives CDR1 SNHLY, CDR2 FYNNEI. Trimming left V 8 bases short and J 1 base short, with 14 bases between. The CDR3 region is CASRGTFQNTGELFF. CDR3 bases: TGTGCCAGCCGTGGGACTTTTCAGAACACCGGGGAGCTGTTTTTT.

V and J are TRBV5-6 and TRBJ1-2, with D uncertain. CDR1 and CDR2 from the germline V gene are SGHDT and YYEEEE. V dropped 0 bases and J dropped 2 bases, with 11 bases sitting between them. This CDR3 comprises 15 residues. The CDR3 protein is CASSLGQDVNYGYTF. The CDR3, as DNA: TGTGCCAGCAGCTTGGGGCAGGATGTCAACTATGGCTACACCTTC.

CDR3 sequence (DNA): TGTGCCAGCAGCAGTATGGGTACTAGCAGGCCCTACGAGCAGTACTTC. The encoded protein is CASSSMGTSRPYEQYF. V and J are TRBV11-2 and TRBJ2-7, with D possibly TRBD2 on 6 matching bases. Deletions cut 5 bases from V and 2 bases from J, with 19 bases between. The CDR3 sequence is 16 residues long. Germline loops: CDR1 SGHAT, CDR2 FQNNGV.

This chain links TRBV19 with TRBJ2-1; the match to TRBD2 covers 12 bases. Germline assignment: CDR1 LNHDA and CDR2 SQIVND (reference sequence). With 6 bases clipped from V and 15 bases from J, the junction kept 9 bases outside the gene matches. The CDR3 has 13 residues. CDR3 DNA sequence: TGTGCCAGTAGACAGACTAGCGGGGGAAAGGGGTTCTTC. Translating gives CASRQTSGGKGFF.

This chain links TRBV6-5 with TRBJ1-3; 7 bases map to TRBD1. The germline CDR1 and CDR2 sequences are MNHEY and SVGAGI. The CDR3 is 15 residues long. The ends lost 6 bases at V and 2 bases at J; junction bases unmatched: 7. CDR3 loop: CASSRGTVAGNTIYF. The CDR3 DNA follows: TGTGCCAGCAGCCGCGGGACAGTTGCTGGAAACACCATATATTTT.

This rearrangement joins TRBV5-1 to TRBJ1-2, with 8 bases lining up with TRBD1. Germline CDR1 SGHRS, CDR2 YFSETQ. Trimming cost V 2 bases and J 2 bases; bases outside gene matches: 2. This CDR3 contains 14 residues. In DNA form, the CDR3 reads TGCGCCAGCAGCTTTGGACAGGGCAACTATGGCTACACCTTC. Protein: CASSFGQGNYGYTF.

In its sample, this clone was seen a few times. The chain employs TRBV7-2 and TRBJ1-2, with 7 bases lining up with TRBD1. CDR1 SGHTA and CDR2 FQGNSA come from the germline V gene. Unmatched junction bases numbered 11, after V lost 6 bases and J lost 4 bases. CDR3 length equals 15 residues. The CDR3 region is CASRDTNRGAYGYTF. The CDR3 region has the DNA TGTGCCAGCAGGGATACCAACAGGGGCGCCTATGGCTACACCTTC.

This chain uses TRBV10-3 with TRBJ2-7; 8 bases are a match to TRBD1. The V gene's germline CDR1 is ENHRY and CDR2 SYGVKD. The CDR3 covers 13 residues. V gave up 5 bases and J gave up 2 bases; unmatched junction bases: 2. The CDR3 reads CAISNRGAYEQYF. The CDR3 nucleotides read TGTGCCATCAGTAACAGGGGGGCCTACGAGCAGTACTTC.

This rearrangement joins TRBV27 to TRBJ2-2; 12 bases line up with TRBD2. J gave up 3 bases and V 2 bases, and 7 bases lay outside the gene matches. CDR3 length equals 18 residues. Germline-derived CDR1 and CDR2 are MNHEY and SMNVEV (reference sequence). This CDR3 reads CASSLAPSGRGDTGELFF. The DNA of the CDR3 is TGTGCCAGCAGTTTAGCCCCTAGCGGGAGGGGCGACACCGGGGAGCTGTTTTTT.

In its sample, this clone was seen a few times. In nucleotides, the CDR3 is TGTGCCAGCAGCTTGAACGGGGGGCCCCCCTCCTACGAGCAGTACTTC. Amino acids: CASSLNGGPPSYEQYF. The chain has TRBV5-6 and TRBJ2-7; possibly TRBD2 for D (7 bases). The CDR3 spans 16 residues. Germline V lookup: CDR1 SGHDT, CDR2 YYEEEE. V gave up 1 base and J gave up 0 bases, with 14 bases separating them. The whole variable domain, remainder taken from reference TRBV5-6 and TRBJ2-7, is DAGVTQSPTHLIKTRGQQVTLRCSPKSGHDTVSWYQQALGQGPQFIFQYYEEEERQRGNFPDRFSGHQFPNYSSELNVNALLLGDSALYLCASSLNGGPPSYEQYFGPGTRLTVT.

CDR3 amino acids: CASSTYSQETQYF. The CDR3 DNA sequence: TGTGCCAGCAGTACCTACAGCCAAGAGACCCAGTACTTC. The V gene is TRBV28, the J gene TRBJ2-5, with D uncertain. The germline V and J ends were trimmed by 5 bases and 1 base, with 8 bases remaining between them. The CDR3 contains 13 residues. Germline values: CDR1 MDHEN, CDR2 SYDVKM.

The table lists this clone with a few counts. The chain has TRBV5-1 and TRBJ2-1; 9 nucleotides align to TRBD2. Trimming removed 5 bases from V and 7 bases from J; junction bases left unmatched: 4. Per germline, CDR1 SGHRS and CDR2 YFSETQ. The CDR3 runs 13 residues. The CDR3 here is CASRTSGPNEQFF. For the CDR3, the DNA is TGCGCCAGCAGAACTAGCGGGCCGAATGAGCAGTTCTTC.

J is TRBJ2-1 and V is TRBV7-3; 7 bases are shared with TRBD2. This CDR3 contains 15 residues. Germline trimming cut 2 bases from V and 7 bases from J; bases unmatched to any gene: 8. Germline-derived CDR1 and CDR2 are SGHTA and FQGTGA. The CDR3 bases are TGTGCCAGCAGCTTAGGACCCAACGGGGGGAATGAGCAGTTCTTC. It codes for CASSLGPNGGNEQFF. Full variable domain (remainder filled in from reference TRBV7-3 and TRBJ2-1): GAGVSQTPSNKVTEKGKYVELRCDPISGHTALYWYRQSLGQGPEFLIYFQGTGAADDSGLPNDRFFAVRPEGSVSTLKIQRTERGDSAVYLCASSLGPNGGNEQFFGPGTRLTVL.

The J gene is TRBJ1-1, the V gene TRBV4-1; 8 bases match TRBD1. With 3 bases clipped from V and 2 bases from J, the junction kept 14 bases outside the gene matches. The CDR3 is 18 residues long. CDR1 and CDR2 from the germline V gene are MGHRA and YSYEKL. This CDR3 is CASSQNIVSGQVNTEAFF. The CDR3 coding sequence is TGCGCCAGCAGCCAGAACATAGTGTCGGGACAGGTAAACACTGAAGCTTTCTTT.

The CDR3 nucleotides read TGTGCCAGCAGCTTTACAGGGGGGAGCTCCTACGAGCAGTACTTC. It is translated as CASSFTGGSSYEQYF. The chain carries TRBV11-2 and TRBJ2-7, with 8 bases fitting TRBD1. Per germline, CDR1 SGHAT and CDR2 FQNNGV. The CDR3 extends over 15 amino acids. Losses at the gene ends were 3 bases for V and 0 bases for J; bases not matched to a gene: 4. The whole variable domain, remainder taken from reference TRBV11-2 and TRBJ2-7, is EAGVAQSPRYKIIEKRQSVAFWCNPISGHATLYWYQQILGQGPKLLIQFQNNGVVDDSQLPKDRFSAERLKGVDSTLKIQPAKLEDSAVYLCASSFTGGSSYEQYFGPGTRLTVT.

The chain couples TRBV7-2 to TRBJ1-3; 7 positions match TRBD1. Germline V gene lookup returns CDR1 SGHTA and CDR2 FQGNSA. CDR3 length: 16 residues. Trimming took 5 bases from V and 0 from J; bases not matched to a gene: 7. This CDR3 is CASSRTTGSSGNTIYF. The CDR3 DNA follows: TGTGCCAGCAGCCGTACGACAGGGTCCTCTGGAAACACCATATATTTT.

This clone has only a few counts. This sequence joins TRBV5-1 and TRBJ1-4; tentative D call: TRBD1 (5 bases). The length of the CDR3 is 14 residues. Trimming cost V 4 bases and J 3 bases, with 10 bases left between them. Germline CDR1 and CDR2: SGHRS and YFSETQ. CDR3 region: CASSQGTANEKLFF. The CDR3 DNA reads as TGCGCCAGCAGCCAGGGTACGGCTAATGAAAAACTGTTTTTT.

J is TRBJ2-7 and V is TRBV10-3, with 8 bases identical to TRBD1. V trimming: 1 base; J trimming: 2 bases; junction bases outside the gene matches: 1. This CDR3 comprises 14 residues. Germline-derived CDR1 and CDR2 are ENHRY and SYGVKD. The DNA of the CDR3 is TGTGCCATCAGTGAGTTGACAGGGGCCTACGAGCAGTACTTC. It specifies CAISELTGAYEQYF.

A single count supports this clone. The rearrangement uses TRBV27 and TRBJ2-3, with a tentative D call TRBD1 (6 bases). Trimming removed 5 bases from V and 6 bases from J, with 15 bases in between. This CDR3 has 14 amino acids. The germline V gene has CDR1 MNHEY and CDR2 SMNVEV (reference sequence). The CDR3 reads CASSILDSSDTQYF. CDR3 coding DNA: TGTGCCAGCAGTATCCTGGACAGTTCGGATACGCAGTATTTT.

The chain employs TRBV6-5 and TRBJ1-6; TRBD1 matches at 8 bases. The CDR3 has 15 residues. Germline V gene data show CDR1 as MNHEY and CDR2 as SVGAGI. The V and J ends lost 1 base and 14 bases, in that order; junction bases with no gene match: 10. The CDR3 DNA reads TGTGCCAGCAGTTACTTCAGAACAGGGGGTCCAACCCTCCACTTT. Protein product: CASSYFRTGGPTLHF.

The chain employs TRBV12-5 and TRBJ2-1, with 7 bases identical to TRBD2. Germline lookup yields CDR1 LGHNT and CDR2 FRNRAP. V lost 5 bases, J lost 8 bases, and 15 bases stayed unmatched. The CDR3 spans 16 residues. CDR3 nucleotide sequence: TGTGCTAGTGGTGTGGGCGGGAGCCCCGGTGTCGATGAGCAGTTCTTC. Its protein product is CASGVGGSPGVDEQFF.

CDR3 nucleotide sequence: TGTGCCAGCAGTGAAACAAGAGAGACCCAGTACTTC. Protein product: CASSETRETQYF. The rearrangement uses TRBV2 and TRBJ2-5; no reliable D call. Germline V gene sequence: CDR1 SNHLY, CDR2 FYNNEI. The CDR3 totals 12 residues. V shed 2 bases and J shed 4 bases, with 5 bases lying between them.

This chain connects TRBV6-6 to TRBJ2-7; TRBD1 matches 10 bases. In germline, CDR1 is MNHNY, CDR2 SVGAGI (reference sequence). V lost 8 bases, J lost 2 bases, and 6 bases stayed unmatched. The CDR3 has 14 residues. The CDR3 is CASARGQGAYEQYF. CDR3 nucleotides: TGTGCCAGCGCCAGAGGACAGGGGGCCTACGAGCAGTACTTC.